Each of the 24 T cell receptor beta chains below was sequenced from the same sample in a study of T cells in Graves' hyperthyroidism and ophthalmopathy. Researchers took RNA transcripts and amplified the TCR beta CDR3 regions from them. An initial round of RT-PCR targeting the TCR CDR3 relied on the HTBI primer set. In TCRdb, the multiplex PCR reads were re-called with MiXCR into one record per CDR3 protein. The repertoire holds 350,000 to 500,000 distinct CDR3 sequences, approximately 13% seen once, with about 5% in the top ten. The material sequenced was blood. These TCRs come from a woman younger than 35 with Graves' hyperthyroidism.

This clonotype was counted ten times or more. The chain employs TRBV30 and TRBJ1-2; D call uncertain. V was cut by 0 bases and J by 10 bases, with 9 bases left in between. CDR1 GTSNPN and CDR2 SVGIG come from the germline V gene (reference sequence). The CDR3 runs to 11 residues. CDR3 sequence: CAWSVGPTYTF. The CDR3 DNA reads TGTGCCTGGAGTGTAGGACCTACCTACACCTTC.

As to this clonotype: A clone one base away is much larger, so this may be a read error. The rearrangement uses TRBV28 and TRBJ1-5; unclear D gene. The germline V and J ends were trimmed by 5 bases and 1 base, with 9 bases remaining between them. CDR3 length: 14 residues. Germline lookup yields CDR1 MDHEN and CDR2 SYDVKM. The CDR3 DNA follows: TGTGCCAGCAGTCCCCTGTTAAGCAATCAGCCCCAGCATTTT. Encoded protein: CASSPLLSNQPQHF.

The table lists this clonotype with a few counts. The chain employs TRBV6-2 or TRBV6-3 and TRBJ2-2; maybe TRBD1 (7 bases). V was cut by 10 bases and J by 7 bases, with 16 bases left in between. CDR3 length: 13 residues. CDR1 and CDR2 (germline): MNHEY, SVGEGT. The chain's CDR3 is CATKEGAYGELFF. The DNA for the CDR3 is TGTGCCACGAAGGAGGGGGCTTACGGGGAGCTGTTTTTT.

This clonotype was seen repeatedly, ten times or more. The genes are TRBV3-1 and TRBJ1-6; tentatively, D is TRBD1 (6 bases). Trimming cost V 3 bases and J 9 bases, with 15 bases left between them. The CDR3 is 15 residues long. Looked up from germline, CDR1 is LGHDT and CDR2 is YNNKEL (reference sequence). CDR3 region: CASSHRTVNSSPLHF. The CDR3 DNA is TGTGCCAGCAGCCATAGGACAGTTAATAGTTCACCCCTCCACTTT.

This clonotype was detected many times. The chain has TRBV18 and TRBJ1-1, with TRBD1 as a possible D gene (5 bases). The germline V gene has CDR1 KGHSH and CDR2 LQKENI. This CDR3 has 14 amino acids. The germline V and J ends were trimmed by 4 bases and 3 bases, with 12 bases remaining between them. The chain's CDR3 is CASSQQVRDTEAFF. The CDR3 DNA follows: TGTGCCAGCTCACAACAGGTGAGGGACACTGAAGCTTTCTTT.

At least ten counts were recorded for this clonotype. For the CDR3, the DNA is TGTGCCAGCAGTTTTCAGACCTTCAACTATGGCTACACCTTC. Its translation: CASSFQTFNYGYTF. The V gene is TRBV28, the J gene TRBJ1-2, with D hard to call. This CDR3 is built from 14 residues. Germline CDR1 is MDHEN and CDR2 is SYDVKM. The germline V and J ends were trimmed by 3 bases and 2 bases, with 10 bases remaining between them.

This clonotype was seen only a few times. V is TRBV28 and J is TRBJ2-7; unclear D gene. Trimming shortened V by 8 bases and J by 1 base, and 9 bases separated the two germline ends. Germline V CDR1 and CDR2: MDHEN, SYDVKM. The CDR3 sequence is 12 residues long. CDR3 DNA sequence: TGTGCCAGCGGGGTACGGTCCTACGAGCAGTACTTC. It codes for CASGVRSYEQYF.

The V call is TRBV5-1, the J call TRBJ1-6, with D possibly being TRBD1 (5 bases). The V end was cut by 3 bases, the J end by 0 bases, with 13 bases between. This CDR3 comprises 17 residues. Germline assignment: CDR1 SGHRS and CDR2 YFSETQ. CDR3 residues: CASSWGPRSSYNSPLHF. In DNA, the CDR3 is TGCGCCAGCAGCTGGGGACCCAGAAGCTCCTATAATTCACCCCTCCACTTT.

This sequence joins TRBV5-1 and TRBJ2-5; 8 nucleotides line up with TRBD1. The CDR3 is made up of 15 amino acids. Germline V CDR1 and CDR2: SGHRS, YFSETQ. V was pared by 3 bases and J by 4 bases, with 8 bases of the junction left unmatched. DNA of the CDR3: TGCGCCAGCAGCTATCAGGACAGGGTAGGAGAGACCCAGTACTTC. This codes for CASSYQDRVGETQYF. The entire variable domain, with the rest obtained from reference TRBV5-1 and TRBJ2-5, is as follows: KAGVTQTPRYLIKTRGQQVTLSCSPISGHRSVSWYQQTPGQGLQFLFEYFSETQRNKGNFPGRFSGRQFSNSRSEMNVSTLELGDSALYLCASSYQDRVGETQYFGPGTRLLVL.

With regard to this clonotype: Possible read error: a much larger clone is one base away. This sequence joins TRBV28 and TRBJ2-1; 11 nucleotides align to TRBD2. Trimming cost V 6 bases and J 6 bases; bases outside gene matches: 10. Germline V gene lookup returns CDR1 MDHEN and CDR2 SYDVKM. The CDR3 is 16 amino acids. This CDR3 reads CASRISGGDYLNEQFF. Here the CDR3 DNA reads TGTGCCAGCAGAATTAGCGGGGGGGACTATCTCAATGAGCAGTTCTTC.

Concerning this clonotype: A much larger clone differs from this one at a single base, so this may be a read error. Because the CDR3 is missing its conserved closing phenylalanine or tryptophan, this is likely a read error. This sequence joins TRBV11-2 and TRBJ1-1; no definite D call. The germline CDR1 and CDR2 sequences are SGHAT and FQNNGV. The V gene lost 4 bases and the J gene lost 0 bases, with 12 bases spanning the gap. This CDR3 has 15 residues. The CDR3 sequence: CASSSQWVMNTEAFS. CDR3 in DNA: TGTGCCAGCAGCTCTCAGTGGGTTATGAACACTGAAGCTTTCTCT.

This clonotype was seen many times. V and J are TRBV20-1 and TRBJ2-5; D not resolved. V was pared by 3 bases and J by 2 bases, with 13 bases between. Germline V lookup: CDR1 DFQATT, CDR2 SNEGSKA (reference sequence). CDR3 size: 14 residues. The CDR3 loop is CSASLVGKQETQYF. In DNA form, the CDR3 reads TGCAGTGCTAGTTTGGTAGGGAAGCAAGAGACCCAGTACTTC.

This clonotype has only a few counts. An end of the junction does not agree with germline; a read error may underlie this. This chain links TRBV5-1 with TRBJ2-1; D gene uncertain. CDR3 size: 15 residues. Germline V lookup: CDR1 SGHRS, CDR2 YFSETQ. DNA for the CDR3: TGCTCCAGCAGCTTTTCACCAGGCTCCTACAATGAGCAGTTCTTC. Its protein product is CSSSFSPGSYNEQFF.

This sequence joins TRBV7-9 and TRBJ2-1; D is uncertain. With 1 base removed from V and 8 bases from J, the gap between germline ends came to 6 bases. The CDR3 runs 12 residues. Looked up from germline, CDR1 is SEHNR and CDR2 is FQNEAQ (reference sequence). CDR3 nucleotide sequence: TGTGCCAGCAGCTTAGAGAACTATGAGCAGTTCTTC. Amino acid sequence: CASSLENYEQFF.

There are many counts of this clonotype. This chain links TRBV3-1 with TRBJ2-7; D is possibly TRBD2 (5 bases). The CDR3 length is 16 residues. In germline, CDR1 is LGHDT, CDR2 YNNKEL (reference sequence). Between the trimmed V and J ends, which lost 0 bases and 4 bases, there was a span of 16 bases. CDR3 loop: CASSQDRRTREYEQYF. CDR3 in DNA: TGTGCCAGCAGCCAAGATCGTAGGACTCGCGAATACGAGCAGTACTTC.

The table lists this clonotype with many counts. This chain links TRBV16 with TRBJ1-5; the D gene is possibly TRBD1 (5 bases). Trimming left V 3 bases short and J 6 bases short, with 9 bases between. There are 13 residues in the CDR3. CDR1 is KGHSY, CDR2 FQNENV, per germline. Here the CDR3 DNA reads TGTGCCAGCAGCCAGGGAAGGGGTCAGCCCCAGCATTTT. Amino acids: CASSQGRGQPQHF.

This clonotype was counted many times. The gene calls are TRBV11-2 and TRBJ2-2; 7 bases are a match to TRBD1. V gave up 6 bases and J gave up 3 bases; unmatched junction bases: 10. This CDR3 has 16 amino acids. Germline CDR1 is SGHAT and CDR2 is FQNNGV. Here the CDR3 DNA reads TGTGCCAGCAGGCCACCAGGGGGTTGGGACACCGGGGAGCTGTTTTTT. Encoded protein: CASRPPGGWDTGELFF.

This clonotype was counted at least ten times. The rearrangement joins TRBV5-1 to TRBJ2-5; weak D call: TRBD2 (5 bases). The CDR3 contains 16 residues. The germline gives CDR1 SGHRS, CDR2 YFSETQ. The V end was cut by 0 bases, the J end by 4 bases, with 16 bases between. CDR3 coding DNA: TGCGCCAGCAGCTTGGGAGTTGTAGCGATCGGAGAGACCCAGTACTTC. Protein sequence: CASSLGVVAIGETQYF. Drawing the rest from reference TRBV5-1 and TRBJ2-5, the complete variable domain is KAGVTQTPRYLIKTRGQQVTLSCSPISGHRSVSWYQQTPGQGLQFLFEYFSETQRNKGNFPGRFSGRQFSNSRSEMNVSTLELGDSALYLCASSLGVVAIGETQYFGPGTRLLVL.

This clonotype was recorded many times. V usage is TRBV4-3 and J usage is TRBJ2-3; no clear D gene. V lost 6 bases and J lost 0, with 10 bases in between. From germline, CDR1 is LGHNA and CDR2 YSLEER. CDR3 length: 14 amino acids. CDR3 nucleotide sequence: TGCGCCAGCAGTCAGGAGTTTAGCACAGATACGCAGTATTTT. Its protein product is CASSQEFSTDTQYF.

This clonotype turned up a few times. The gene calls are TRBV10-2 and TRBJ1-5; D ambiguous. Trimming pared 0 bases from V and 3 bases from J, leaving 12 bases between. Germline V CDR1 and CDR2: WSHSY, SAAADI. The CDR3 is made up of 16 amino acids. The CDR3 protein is CASSESALEVNQPQHF. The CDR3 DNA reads TGCGCCAGCAGTGAGTCGGCGTTGGAAGTCAATCAGCCCCAGCATTTT.

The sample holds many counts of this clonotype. CDR3 region: CASSLEVTGHEQYF. CDR3 nucleotides: TGCGCCAGCAGCTTGGAAGTGACAGGGCACGAGCAGTACTTC. V and J are TRBV5-1 and TRBJ2-7; 7 nucleotides line up with TRBD1. The CDR3 extends over 14 amino acids. V was pared by 0 bases and J by 5 bases, with 5 bases of the junction left unmatched. Germline assignment: CDR1 SGHRS and CDR2 YFSETQ.

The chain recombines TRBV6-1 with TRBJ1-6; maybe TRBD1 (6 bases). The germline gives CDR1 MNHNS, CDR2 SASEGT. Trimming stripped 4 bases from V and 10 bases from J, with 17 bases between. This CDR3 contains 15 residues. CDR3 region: CASSGGDIEASPLHF. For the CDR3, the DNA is TGTGCCAGCAGTGGAGGGGACATCGAAGCCTCACCCCTCCACTTT.

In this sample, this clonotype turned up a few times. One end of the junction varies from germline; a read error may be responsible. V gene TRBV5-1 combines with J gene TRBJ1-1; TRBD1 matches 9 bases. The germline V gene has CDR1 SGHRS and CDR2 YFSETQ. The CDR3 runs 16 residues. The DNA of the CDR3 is TGCGCCGGCAGCCCTGGTCGTAGGACAGGGGACACTGAAGCTTTCTTT. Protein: CAGSPGRRTGDTEAFF.

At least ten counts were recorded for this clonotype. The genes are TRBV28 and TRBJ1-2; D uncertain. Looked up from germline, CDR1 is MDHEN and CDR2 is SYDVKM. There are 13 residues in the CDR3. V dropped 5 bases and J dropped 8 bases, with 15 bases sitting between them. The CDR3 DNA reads TGTGCCAGCAGTCCCCCAACAGTAATCGGCTACACCTTC. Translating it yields CASSPPTVIGYTF.